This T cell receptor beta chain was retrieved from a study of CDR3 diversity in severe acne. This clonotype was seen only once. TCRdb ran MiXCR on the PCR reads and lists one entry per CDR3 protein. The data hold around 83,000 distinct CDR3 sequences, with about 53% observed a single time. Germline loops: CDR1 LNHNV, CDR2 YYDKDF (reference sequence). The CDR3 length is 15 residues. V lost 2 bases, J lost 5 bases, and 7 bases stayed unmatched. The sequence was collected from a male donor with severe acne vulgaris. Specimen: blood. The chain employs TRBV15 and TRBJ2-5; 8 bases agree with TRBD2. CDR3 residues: CATSRSGGTRETQYF. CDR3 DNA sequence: TGTGCCACCAGCAGATCGGGGGGGACCCGGGAGACCCAGTACTTC.